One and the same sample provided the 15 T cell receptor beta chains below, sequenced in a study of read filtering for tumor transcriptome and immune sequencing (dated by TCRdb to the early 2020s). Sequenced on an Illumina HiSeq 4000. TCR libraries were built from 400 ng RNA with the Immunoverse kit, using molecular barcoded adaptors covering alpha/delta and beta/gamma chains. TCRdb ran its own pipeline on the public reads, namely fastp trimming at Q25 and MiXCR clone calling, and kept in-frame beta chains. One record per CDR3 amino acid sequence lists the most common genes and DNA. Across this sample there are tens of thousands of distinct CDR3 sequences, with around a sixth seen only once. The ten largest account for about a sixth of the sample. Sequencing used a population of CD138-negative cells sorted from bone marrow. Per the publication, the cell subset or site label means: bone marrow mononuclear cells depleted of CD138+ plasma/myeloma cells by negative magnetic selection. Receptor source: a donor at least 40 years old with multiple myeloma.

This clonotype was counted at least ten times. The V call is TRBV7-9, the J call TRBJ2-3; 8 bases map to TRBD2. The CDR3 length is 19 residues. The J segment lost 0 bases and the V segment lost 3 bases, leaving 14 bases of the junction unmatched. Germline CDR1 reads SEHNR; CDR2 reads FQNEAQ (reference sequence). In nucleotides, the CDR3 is TGTGCCAGCAGCTTGACTAGCGTAACCTCCTCTTCTAGCACAGATACGCAGTATTTT. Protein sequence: CASSLTSVTSSSSTDTQYF.

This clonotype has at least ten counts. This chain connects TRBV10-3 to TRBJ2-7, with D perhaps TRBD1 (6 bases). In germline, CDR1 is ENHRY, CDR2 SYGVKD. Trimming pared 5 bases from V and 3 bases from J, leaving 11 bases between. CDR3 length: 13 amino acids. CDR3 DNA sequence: TGTGCCATCAGTCGGGACAAAAGCTACGAGCAGTACTTC. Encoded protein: CAISRDKSYEQYF.

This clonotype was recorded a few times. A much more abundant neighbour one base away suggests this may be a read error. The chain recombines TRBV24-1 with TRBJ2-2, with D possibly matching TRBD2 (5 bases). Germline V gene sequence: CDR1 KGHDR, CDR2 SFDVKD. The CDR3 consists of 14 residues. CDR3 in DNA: TGTGCCACCAGTGATTGGCAGAATACCGGGGAGCTGTCTTTT. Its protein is CATSDWQNTGELSF.

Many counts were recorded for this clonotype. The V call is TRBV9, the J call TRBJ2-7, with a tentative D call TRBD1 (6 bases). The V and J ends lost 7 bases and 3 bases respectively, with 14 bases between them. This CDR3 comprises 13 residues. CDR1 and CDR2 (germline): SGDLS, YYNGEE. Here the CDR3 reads CASGQGKDYEQYF. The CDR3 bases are TGTGCCAGCGGGCAGGGGAAGGACTACGAGCAGTACTTC.

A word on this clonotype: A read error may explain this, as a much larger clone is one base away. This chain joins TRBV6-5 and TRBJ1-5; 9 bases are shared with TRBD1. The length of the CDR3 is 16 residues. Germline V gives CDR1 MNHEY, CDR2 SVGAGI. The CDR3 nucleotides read TGTGTCAGCAGTCTTCGGGGGACAGGGAGCAATCCGCCCCAGCATTTT. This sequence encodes CVSSLRGTGSNPPQHF.

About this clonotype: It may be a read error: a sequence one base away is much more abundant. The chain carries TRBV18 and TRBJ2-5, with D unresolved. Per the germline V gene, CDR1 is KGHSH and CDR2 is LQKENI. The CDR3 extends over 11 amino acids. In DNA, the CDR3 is TGTGCCAGCTCACCACAAGAGATCCAGCACTTC. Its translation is CASSPQEIQHF.

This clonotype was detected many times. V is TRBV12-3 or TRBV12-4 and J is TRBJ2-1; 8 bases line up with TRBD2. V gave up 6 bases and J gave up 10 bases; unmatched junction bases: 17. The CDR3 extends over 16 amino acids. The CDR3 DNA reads TGTGCCAGCAGCCCTTCGGGGGGGCAATGGAATGTGGAGCAGTTCTTC. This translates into CASSPSGGQWNVEQFF.

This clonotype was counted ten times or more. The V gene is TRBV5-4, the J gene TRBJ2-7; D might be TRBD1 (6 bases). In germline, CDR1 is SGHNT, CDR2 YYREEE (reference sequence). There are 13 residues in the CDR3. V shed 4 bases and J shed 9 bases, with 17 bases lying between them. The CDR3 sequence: CASSRAGVDRQYF. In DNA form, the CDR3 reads TGTGCCAGCAGCCGAGCAGGGGTTGATAGGCAGTACTTC.

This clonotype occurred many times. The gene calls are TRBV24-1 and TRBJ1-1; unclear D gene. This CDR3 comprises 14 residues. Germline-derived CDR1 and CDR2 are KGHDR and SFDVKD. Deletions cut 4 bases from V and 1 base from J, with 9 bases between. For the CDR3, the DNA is TGTGCCACCAGTGACCGAAGCGCGAACACTGAAGCTTTCTTT. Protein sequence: CATSDRSANTEAFF.

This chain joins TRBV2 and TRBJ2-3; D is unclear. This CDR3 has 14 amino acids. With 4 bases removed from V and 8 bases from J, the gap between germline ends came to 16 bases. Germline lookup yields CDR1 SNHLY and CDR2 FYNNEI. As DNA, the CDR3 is TGTGCCAGCAGTGTTGATACCGCCTTCCGTACGCAGTATTTT. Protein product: CASSVDTAFRTQYF.

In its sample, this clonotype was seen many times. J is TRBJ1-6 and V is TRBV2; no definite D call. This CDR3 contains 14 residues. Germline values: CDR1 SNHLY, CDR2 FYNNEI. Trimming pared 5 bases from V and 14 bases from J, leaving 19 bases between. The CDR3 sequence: CASSPSGDLLTLHF. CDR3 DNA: TGTGCCAGCAGTCCCTCGGGTGACCTCCTCACCCTCCACTTT.

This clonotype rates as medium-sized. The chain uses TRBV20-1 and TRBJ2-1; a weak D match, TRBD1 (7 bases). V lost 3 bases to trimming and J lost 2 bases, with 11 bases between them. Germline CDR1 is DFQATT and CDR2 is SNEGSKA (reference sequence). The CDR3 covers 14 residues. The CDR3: CSASQGGTYNEQFF. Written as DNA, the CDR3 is TGCAGTGCTAGTCAGGGGGGTACCTACAATGAGCAGTTCTTC.

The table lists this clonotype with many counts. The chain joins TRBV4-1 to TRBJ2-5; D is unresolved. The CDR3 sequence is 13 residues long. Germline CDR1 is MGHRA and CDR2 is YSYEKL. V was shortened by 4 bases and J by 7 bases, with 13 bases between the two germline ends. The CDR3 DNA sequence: TGCGCCAGCAGCCCTCCGCTGGCTGGGACCCAGTACTTC. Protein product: CASSPPLAGTQYF.

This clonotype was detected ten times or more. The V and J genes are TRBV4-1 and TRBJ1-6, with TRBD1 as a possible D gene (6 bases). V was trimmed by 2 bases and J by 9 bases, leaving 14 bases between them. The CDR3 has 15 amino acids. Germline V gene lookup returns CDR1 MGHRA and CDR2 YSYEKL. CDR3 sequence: CASSQPADRGSPLHF. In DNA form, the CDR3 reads TGCGCCAGCAGCCAACCAGCGGACAGAGGTTCACCCCTCCACTTT.

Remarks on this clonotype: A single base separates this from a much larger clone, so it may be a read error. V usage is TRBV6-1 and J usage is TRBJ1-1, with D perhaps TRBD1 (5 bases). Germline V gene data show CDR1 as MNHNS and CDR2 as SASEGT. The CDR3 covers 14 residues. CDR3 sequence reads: CAGSEGAANPEAFF. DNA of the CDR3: TGTGCCGGCAGTGAAGGGGCGGCCAACCCTGAAGCTTTCTTT.